Here is one TCR beta chain with its context. Its cognate antigen is unknown. The CDR3 regions of TCR beta were amplified from RNA transcripts. First-round RT-PCR with HTBI primers amplified the TCR CDR3 region. From the multiplex PCR reads, TCRdb called clonotypes with MiXCR, one entry per CDR3 protein. This table holds about 570,000 distinct CDR3 sequences, under 60% found once. This specimen belongs to a study of T cells in Graves' hyperthyroidism and ophthalmopathy. General study results and limits: Most thyroid clonotypes with frequency above 0.001 were detected in blood. Ophthalmopathy and stable hyperthyroidism were separated by a 13 V-J model.

Germline V CDR1 and CDR2: SGHNT, YYREEE (reference sequence). V lost 1 base and J lost 10; bases outside the gene matches: 7. The CDR3 spans 13 residues. The receptor's source is an adult woman with Graves' disease, either hyperthyroidism or ophthalmopathy (not recorded which). This chain joins TRBV5-4 and TRBJ1-1, with 7 bases lining up with TRBD1. The source material was peripheral blood or thyroid tissue (not recorded which). Here the CDR3 DNA reads TGTGCCAGCAGCTTGCCGACAGGGCAAGGAGCTTTCTTT. Protein product: CASSLPTGQGAFF.